This T cell receptor beta chain is from a study of cytomegalovirus exposure and HLA in healthy donors. Study-level results: The sole available immune exposure information was CMV serostatus. It was assumed in the presence/absence analyses that sequencing depth was roughly uniform across donors. In a later analysis, common viral pathogens appeared linked to several of the most significant clusters.

A note on this clone: Its cognate antigen is unknown.

Primers included in the PCR were 60 Vbeta and 13 Jbeta primers. Measured with immunoSEQ multiplex PCR; TCRdb has only the in-frame clones, and not every one. The sample gives around 180,000 clones, roughly 80% of which show up once; around 7% is in the top ten. The germline V and J ends were trimmed by 3 bases and 5 bases, with 15 bases remaining between them. Germline V gives CDR1 SGHNT, CDR2 YYREEE (reference sequence). The CDR3 is made up of 15 amino acids. This clonotype originated in a man aged 25 to 40 in good health and CMV-seropositive. The chain couples TRBV5-4 to TRBJ2-1, with D unresolved. The sequencing input was PBMCs. In DNA form, the CDR3 reads TGTGCCAGCAGCTCGGCGGCCAGCGCCAACAATGAGCAGTTCTTC. Protein: CASSSAASANNEQFF.